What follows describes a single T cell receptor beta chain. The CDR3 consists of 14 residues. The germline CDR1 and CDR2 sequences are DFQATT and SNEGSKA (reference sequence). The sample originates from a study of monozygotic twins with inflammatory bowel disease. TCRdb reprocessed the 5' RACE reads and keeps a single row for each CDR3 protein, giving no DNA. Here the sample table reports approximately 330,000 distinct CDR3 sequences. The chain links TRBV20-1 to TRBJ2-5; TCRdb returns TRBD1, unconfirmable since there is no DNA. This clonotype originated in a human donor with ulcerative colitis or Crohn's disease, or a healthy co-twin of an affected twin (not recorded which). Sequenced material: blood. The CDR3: CSVPGGAGSETQYF.